Following are 2 T cell receptor beta chains from one sample sequenced in a study of OX40 agonist ivuxolimab in advanced cancers. Data came from immunoSEQ multiplex PCR; TCRdb stores just in-frame clones and leaves some out. The sample has tens of thousands of clones, approximately 86% seen once. The sequencing here drew on CD4+ or CD8+ T cells sorted from blood, taken in a trial of the OX40 agonist ivuxolimab. Receptor source: an adult with an advanced solid tumor such as melanoma, head and neck, liver or kidney cancer.

J is TRBJ2-1 and V is TRBV21-1. TRBV21-1 is shown as a pseudogene. This CDR3 contains 19 residues. The CDR3 sequence: CASSKRGSEGPSSYNEQFF. The CDR3 region has the DNA TGTGCCAGCAGCAAACGAGGGTCAGAGGGGCCCAGCTCCTACAATGAGCAGTTCTTC.

This chain connects TRBV6-5 to TRBJ2-3; 10 nucleotides align to TRBD2. The germline V gene encodes CDR1 MNHEY and CDR2 SVGAGI. The CDR3 is 15 residues long. V lost 5 bases and J lost 5; bases outside the gene matches: 7. The CDR3 nucleotides read TGTGCCAGCAGTCGGACTAGCGGCGGTGTAGATACGCAGTATTTT. As protein: CASSRTSGGVDTQYF.